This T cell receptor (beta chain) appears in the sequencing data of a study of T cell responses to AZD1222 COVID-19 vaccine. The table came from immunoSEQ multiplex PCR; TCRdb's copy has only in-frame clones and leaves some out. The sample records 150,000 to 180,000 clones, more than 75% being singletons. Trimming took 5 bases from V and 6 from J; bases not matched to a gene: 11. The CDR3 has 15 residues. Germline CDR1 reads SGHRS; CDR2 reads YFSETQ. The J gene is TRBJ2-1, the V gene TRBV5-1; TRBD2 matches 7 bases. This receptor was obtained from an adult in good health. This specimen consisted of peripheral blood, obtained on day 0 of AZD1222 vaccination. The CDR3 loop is CASRDLADGGNEQFF. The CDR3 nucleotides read TGCGCCAGCAGGGACCTAGCGGACGGTGGCAATGAGCAGTTCTTC.